This T cell receptor beta chain was found in a study of technical replicates of blood from several donors. Trimming shortened V by 0 bases and J by 1 base, and 8 bases separated the two germline ends. The CDR3 totals 14 residues. Germline values: CDR1 SGDLS, CDR2 YYNGEE. Produced via immunoSEQ multiplex PCR; TCRdb's table is partial and in-frame only. Of about 71,000 clones detected, 95% to 97% appear once; the ten largest clones hold approximately 0.2%. The chain carries TRBV9 and TRBJ2-7; D might be TRBD2 (5 bases). This clonotype originated in a human donor in good health. Sequencing was carried out using T cells isolated from PBMCs. The CDR3 DNA follows: TGTGCCAGCAGCGTAGCCGAGGGTTCCTACGAGCAGTACTTC. Translating gives CASSVAEGSYEQYF. The complete variable domain, with remaining parts taken from reference TRBV9 and TRBJ2-7, reads DSGVTQTPKHLITATGQRVTLRCSPRSGDLSVYWYQQSLDQGLQFLIQYYNGEERAKGNILERFSAQQFPDLHSELNLSSLELGDSALYFCASSVAEGSYEQYFGPGTRLTVT.